The sequence of this T cell receptor (beta chain) was determined in a study of T-cell reconstitution after alpha-beta-depleted transplantation in children. Remarks on this clonotype: Antigen specificity is unknown.

General study points: The main origin of T-cell counts and diversity one year after transplant was newly produced T cells. After transplant, high TCRbeta diversity at day 60 in some patients arose from surviving recipient T cells and thymic progenitors. Reportedly, only several hundred clones from non-depleted graft cells drove alpha-beta T-cell counts at about two months.

Molecular barcoding with unique molecular identifiers was used for the TCRbeta library. TCRdb re-called the PCR reads with MiXCR, one entry per CDR3 protein. The table records about 980,000 distinct CDR3 sequences, about 26% of them present only once. The TCR comes from a boy under two years old who had a stem cell transplant for SCID, so the T cells may come from the graft donor. The specimen comprised PBMCs, mostly from graft donor cells, sampled 360 days after TCRalphabeta/CD19-depleted stem cell transplant.

This CDR3 reads CASSYLKAAGAYNEQFF. The CDR3 bases are TGTGCCAGCAGTTACCTCAAAGCAGCGGGAGCATACAATGAGCAGTTCTTC. The chain is built from TRBV6-5 and TRBJ2-1; 8 nucleotides line up with TRBD2. The V gene's germline CDR1 is MNHEY and CDR2 SVGAGI. After removal of 2 bases from V and 4 bases from J, the junction contained 10 bases not matched to a gene. This CDR3 is 17 amino acids long.